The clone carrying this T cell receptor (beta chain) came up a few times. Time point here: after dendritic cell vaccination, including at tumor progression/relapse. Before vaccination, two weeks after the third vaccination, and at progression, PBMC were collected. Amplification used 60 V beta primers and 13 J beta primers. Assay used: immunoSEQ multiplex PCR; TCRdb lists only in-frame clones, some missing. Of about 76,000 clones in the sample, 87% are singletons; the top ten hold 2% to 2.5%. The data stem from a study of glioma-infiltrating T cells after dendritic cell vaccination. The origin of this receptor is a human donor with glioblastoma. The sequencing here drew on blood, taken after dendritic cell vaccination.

CDR3 residues: CASSETGTGGYGYTF. CDR3 nucleotides: TGTGCCAGCAGTGAAACCGGGACAGGGGGCTATGGCTACACCTTC. The V and J genes are TRBV6-1 and TRBJ1-2, with 11 bases fitting TRBD1. The CDR3 length is 15 residues. CDR1 MNHNS and CDR2 SASEGT come from the germline V gene. J lost 4 bases, V lost 2 bases, and 3 bases had no gene match.